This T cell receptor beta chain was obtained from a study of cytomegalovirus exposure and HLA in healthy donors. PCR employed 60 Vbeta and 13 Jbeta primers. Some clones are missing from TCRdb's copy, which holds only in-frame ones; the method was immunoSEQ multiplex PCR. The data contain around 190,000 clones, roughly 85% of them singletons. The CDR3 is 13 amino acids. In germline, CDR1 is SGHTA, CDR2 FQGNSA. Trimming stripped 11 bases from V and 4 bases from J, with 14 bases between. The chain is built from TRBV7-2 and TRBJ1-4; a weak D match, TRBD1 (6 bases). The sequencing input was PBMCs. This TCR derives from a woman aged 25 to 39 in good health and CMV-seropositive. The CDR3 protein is CAVSGQSNEKLFF. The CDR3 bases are TGTGCCGTATCGGGACAAAGTAATGAAAAACTGTTTTTT.